The 27 T cell receptor beta chains below were found in one sample sequenced in a study of metastatic and nonmetastatic thyroid tumors. Every patient underwent thyroid surgery untreated. From the PCR reads, TCRdb re-called clones with MiXCR. The sample includes approximately 37,000 clones, over 14% of them seen just once. Sequenced material: blood. These receptors were collected from a male donor with papillary thyroid cancer or a benign thyroid nodule (not recorded which). Some clones in this sample may be carry-over from other donors' samples.

The sample holds many counts of this clone. This chain links TRBV2 with TRBJ2-1, with 15 bases identical to TRBD2. Germline assignment: CDR1 SNHLY and CDR2 FYNNEI. CDR3 length: 16 amino acids. V was pared by 2 bases and J by 9 bases, with 5 bases of the junction left unmatched. CDR3 amino acids: CASSELGLAGGGEQFF. CDR3 nucleotide sequence: TGTGCCAGCAGTGAACTGGGACTAGCGGGAGGCGGTGAGCAGTTCTTC. The entire variable domain, with the rest obtained from reference TRBV2 and TRBJ2-1, is as follows: EPEVTQTPSHQVTQMGQEVILRCVPISNHLYFYWYRQILGQKVEFLVSFYNNEISEKSEIFDDQFSVERPDGSNFTLKIRSTKLEDSAMYFCASSELGLAGGGEQFFGPGTRLTVL.

In its sample, this clone was seen a few times. The J gene is TRBJ1-1, the V gene TRBV27, with D tentatively TRBD1 (6 bases). Germline V gives CDR1 MNHEY, CDR2 SMNVEV (reference sequence). The CDR3 loop spans 13 amino acids. V lost 2 bases and J 4 bases, leaving 8 bases between the germline ends. The CDR3 DNA follows: TGTGCCAGCAGTTTAACAGGGTCCACTGAAGCTTTCTTT. It codes for CASSLTGSTEAFF.

With respect to this clone: The junction departs from the called germline gene at one end, perhaps through a read error. The chain joins TRBV6-5 to TRBJ1-3; no definite D call. CDR3 length: 17 residues. Per the germline V gene, CDR1 is MNHEY and CDR2 is SVGAGI. The CDR3 loop is CASSYSEAKGHGSTICF. CDR3 sequence (DNA): TGTGCCAGCAGTTACTCTGAAGCCAAGGGTCATGGAAGCACCATATGTTTT.

This clone rates as medium-sized. The chain uses TRBV12-3 or TRBV12-4 and TRBJ1-5, with D possibly matching TRBD1 (6 bases). V was pared by 4 bases and J by 4 bases, with 11 bases between. The CDR3 consists of 14 residues. The CDR3 is CASSSQGQNQPQHF. In DNA, the CDR3 is TGTGCCAGCAGTTCTCAGGGACAAAATCAGCCCCAGCATTTT.

This clone was detected many times. The gene calls are TRBV3-1 and TRBJ2-3; 8 bases fit TRBD2. Trimming took 4 bases from V and 4 from J; bases not matched to a gene: 10. Germline CDR1 and CDR2: LGHDT and YNNKEL (reference sequence). The length of the CDR3 is 16 residues. The CDR3 loop is CASSPLDSGIADTQYF. The CDR3 bases are TGTGCCAGCAGCCCCCTGGATAGCGGGATCGCAGATACGCAGTATTTT.

This clone was counted ten times or more. The V and J genes are TRBV14 and TRBJ1-6, with a possible D match to TRBD1 (5 bases). V gave up 4 bases and J gave up 10 bases, with 11 bases separating them. The CDR3 has 13 amino acids. CDR1 and CDR2 (germline): SGHDN, FVKESK. The CDR3 loop reads CASSPGGGSPLHF. CDR3 coding DNA: TGTGCCAGCAGCCCTGGGGGGGGATCACCCCTCCACTTT.

CDR3 DNA sequence: TGTGCCAGCAGGGTCGGGGGCGACAACTATGGCTACACCTTC. Translated, it gives CASRVGGDNYGYTF. The chain carries TRBV6-1 and TRBJ1-2, with D possibly matching TRBD1 (6 bases). Between the trimmed V and J ends, which lost 6 bases and 2 bases, there was a span of 13 bases. CDR1 MNHNS and CDR2 SASEGT come from the germline V gene. CDR3 length equals 14 residues.

This clone was seen ten or more times. The chain has TRBV9 and TRBJ1-3; the match to TRBD1 covers 7 bases. Germline trimming cut 4 bases from V and 0 bases from J; bases unmatched to any gene: 7. Germline values: CDR1 SGDLS, CDR2 YYNGEE. The CDR3 length is 16 residues. The CDR3 spells CASSSGGMNSGNTIYF. For the CDR3, the DNA is TGTGCCAGCAGCTCAGGGGGGATGAACTCTGGAAACACCATATATTTT. The complete variable domain, with remaining parts taken from reference TRBV9 and TRBJ1-3, reads DSGVTQTPKHLITATGQRVTLRCSPRSGDLSVYWYQQSLDQGLQFLIQYYNGEERAKGNILERFSAQQFPDLHSELNLSSLELGDSALYFCASSSGGMNSGNTIYFGEGSWLTVV.

This clone has just a few counts. The rearrangement uses TRBV28 and TRBJ1-2; TRBD1 matches at 7 bases. The CDR3 spans 14 residues. V was clipped by 6 bases and J by 6 bases; unmatched bases: 10. Germline V gene data show CDR1 as MDHEN and CDR2 as SYDVKM. The CDR3 DNA is TGTGCCAGCAGGATAACAGGGGACGTAAATGGCTACACCTTC. Translation: CASRITGDVNGYTF.

This clone was seen many times. This chain connects TRBV19 to TRBJ2-3, with 7 nucleotides matching TRBD1. This CDR3 spans 16 amino acids. The J segment lost 2 bases and the V segment lost 5 bases, leaving 10 bases of the junction unmatched. Germline CDR1 and CDR2: LNHDA and SQIVND (reference sequence). CDR3 sequence (DNA): TGTGCCAGTAGTTTCCGACAGGGTTACACCACAGATACGCAGTATTTT. This codes for CASSFRQGYTTDTQYF.

This clone has a count of ten or more. This chain uses TRBV7-6 with TRBJ2-7; the match to TRBD1 covers 9 bases. V shed 1 base and J 7 bases; nucleotides not matched to a gene: 8. The CDR3 runs to 15 residues. In germline, CDR1 is SGHVS, CDR2 FNYEAQ. The CDR3 loop reads CASSLEGGQGGEQYF. The CDR3 nucleotides are TGTGCCAGCAGCTTAGAAGGGGGACAGGGAGGGGAGCAGTACTTC.

In its sample, this clone was seen many times. The rearrangement joins TRBV28 to TRBJ1-2, with TRBD1 as a possible D gene (6 bases). Between the trimmed V and J ends, which lost 8 bases and 4 bases, there was a span of 11 bases. Germline loops: CDR1 MDHEN, CDR2 SYDVKM. This CDR3 has 12 amino acids. The CDR3 sequence is CASLDRPYGYTF. The CDR3 nucleotides are TGTGCCAGCTTGGACAGACCCTATGGCTACACCTTC.

This clone appeared many times. A much more abundant neighbour one base away suggests this may be a read error. The chain uses TRBV6-2 or TRBV6-3 and TRBJ2-7, with D uncertain. CDR3 length: 10 residues. Germline lookup yields CDR1 MNHEY and CDR2 SVGEGT. Trimming removed 8 bases at V and 2 bases at J, with 4 bases between. CDR3: CASGPYEQYF. For the CDR3, the DNA is TGTGCCAGCGGACCCTACGAGCAGTACTTC.

This clone occurred many times. V gene TRBV2 combines with J gene TRBJ2-3, with D possibly matching TRBD2 (6 bases). This CDR3 spans 15 amino acids. Between the trimmed V and J ends, which lost 4 bases and 4 bases, there was a span of 15 bases. From germline, CDR1 is SNHLY and CDR2 FYNNEI. The CDR3 spells CASSVAGTPADTQYF. CDR3 nucleotides: TGTGCCAGCAGTGTGGCGGGAACCCCGGCAGATACGCAGTATTTT.

This rearrangement joins TRBV7-9 to TRBJ2-7; D unclear. This CDR3 is 13 amino acids long. CDR1 is SEHNR and CDR2 is FQNEAQ in the germline V gene (reference sequence). V was clipped by 2 bases and J by 7 bases, with 12 bases between them. The CDR3 DNA reads TGTGCCAGCAGCTTAAACATGGCCCAGGAGCAGTACTTC. Translation gives CASSLNMAQEQYF.

This clone occurred many times. The chain carries TRBV20-1 and TRBJ2-1, with 12 positions matching TRBD2. The trim removed 0 bases at V and 5 bases at J, leaving 2 bases unmatched. CDR1 DFQATT and CDR2 SNEGSKA come from the germline V gene (reference sequence). The CDR3 consists of 15 residues. CDR3 sequence (DNA): TGCAGTGCTAGAGAGACTAGCGGGAGTGACAATGAGCAGTTCTTC. This encodes CSARETSGSDNEQFF.

This clone was detected ten times or more. This chain links TRBV7-2 with TRBJ2-1; D may match TRBD1 or TRBD2 (5 bases each). V was trimmed by 1 base and J by 9 bases, leaving 16 bases between them. This CDR3 spans 15 amino acids. In germline, CDR1 is SGHTA, CDR2 FQGNSA. Written as DNA, the CDR3 is TGTGCCAGCAGCTTAGTATCGGGGCCACGGGGTGAGCAGTTCTTC. Translating gives CASSLVSGPRGEQFF.

This clone was picked up many times. This chain links TRBV18 with TRBJ2-3, with 7 positions matching TRBD1. Unmatched junction bases numbered 9, after V lost 3 bases and J lost 0 bases. Germline values: CDR1 KGHSH, CDR2 LQKENI. The CDR3 has 17 amino acids. CDR3 sequence reads: CASSPGDRFYSTDTQYF. The CDR3 coding sequence is TGTGCCAGCTCACCCGGGGACAGATTTTATAGCACAGATACGCAGTATTTT. Combining the CDR3 with reference TRBV18 and TRBJ2-3 gives the whole variable domain NAGVMQNPRHLVRRRGQEARLRCSPMKGHSHVYWYRQLPEEGLKFMVYLQKENIIDESGMPKERFSAEFPKEGPSILRIQQVVRGDSAAYFCASSPGDRFYSTDTQYFGPGTRLTVL.

Ten or more counts support this clone. This chain joins TRBV30 and TRBJ1-5; 10 positions agree with TRBD1. Germline trimming cut 1 base from V and 6 bases from J; bases unmatched to any gene: 9. The CDR3 runs 16 residues. Germline CDR1 is GTSNPN and CDR2 is SVGIG (reference sequence). CDR3 protein: CAWSGPRQGASQPQHF. Here the CDR3 DNA reads TGTGCCTGGAGTGGCCCTCGACAGGGGGCATCTCAGCCCCAGCATTTT.

This clone came up many times. The chain couples TRBV24-1 to TRBJ1-2; 10 bases agree with TRBD1. The ends lost 4 bases at V and 4 bases at J; junction bases unmatched: 8. The CDR3 totals 16 residues. Germline CDR1 reads KGHDR; CDR2 reads SFDVKD. CDR3 DNA: TGTGCCACCAGTGAAACCGGGACAGGGGCGCCCTATGGCTACACCTTC. Amino acid sequence: CATSETGTGAPYGYTF.

In this sample, this clone turned up many times. The gene calls are TRBV4-1 and TRBJ1-2, with D possibly matching TRBD1 (5 bases). The CDR3 is 16 amino acids. V lost 0 bases, J lost 2 bases, and 13 bases lay in between. CDR1 is MGHRA, CDR2 YSYEKL, per germline. CDR3 sequence reads: CASSQDRGKNNYGYTF. CDR3 nucleotides: TGCGCCAGCAGCCAAGATCGGGGGAAGAACAACTATGGCTACACCTTC.

In regard to this clone: A much bigger clone sits one base away, suggesting this may be a read error. CDR3 nucleotides: TGTGCCAGCTCACCTATGTCCCGGGGCGAGACCCAGTACTTC. It is translated as CASSPMSRGETQYF. The genes are TRBV18 and TRBJ2-5; D assignment may be TRBD1 or TRBD2 (5 bases each). Looked up from germline, CDR1 is KGHSH and CDR2 is LQKENI. V was pared by 3 bases and J by 5 bases, with 13 bases between. CDR3 length: 14 amino acids.

This sequence joins TRBV19 and TRBJ2-3, with a tentative D call TRBD2 (5 bases). The length of the CDR3 is 16 residues. CDR1 and CDR2 from the germline V gene are LNHDA and SQIVND (reference sequence). V was shortened by 5 bases and J by 2 bases, with 17 bases between the two germline ends. This CDR3 reads CASSPTGITHTDTQYF. DNA of the CDR3: TGTGCCAGTAGTCCCACCGGGATTACCCACACAGATACGCAGTATTTT.

This clone was detected ten times or more. A read error may be the cause here, since a much bigger clone is one base away. V is TRBV12-3 or TRBV12-4 and J is TRBJ2-7; D unclear. The CDR3 has 14 amino acids. The chain's CDR3 is CASSFKGISDEQYF. The CDR3, as DNA: TGTGCCAGCAGTTTTAAAGGTATCTCCGACGAGCAGTACTTC.

This chain joins TRBV6-2 or TRBV6-3 and TRBJ2-7; no clear D gene. The CDR3 consists of 11 residues. Per germline, CDR1 MNHEY and CDR2 SVGEGT. V was trimmed by 4 bases and J by 9 bases, leaving 10 bases between them. CDR3 amino acids: CASSSVSGQYF. The CDR3 DNA is TGTGCCAGCAGTTCGGTTTCCGGGCAGTACTTC.

This clone was seen repeatedly, ten times or more. The chain recombines TRBV7-9 with TRBJ2-2, with D unclear. The CDR3 loop spans 13 amino acids. CDR1 SEHNR and CDR2 FQNEAQ come from the germline V gene (reference sequence). V lost 1 base and J lost 8, with 8 bases in between. The CDR3 DNA sequence: TGTGCCAGCAGCTTAGTAGCCCGAGGGGAGCTGTTTTTT. Protein product: CASSLVARGELFF.

This clone was seen many times. J is TRBJ2-5 and V is TRBV7-3; D remains unclear. V gave up 4 bases and J gave up 7 bases, with 13 bases separating them. Germline V CDR1 and CDR2: SGHTA, FQGTGA. The CDR3 covers 13 residues. The CDR3, as DNA: TGTGCCAGCAGCTCCGGGTTCGTCGGGACCCAGTACTTC. It translates to CASSSGFVGTQYF.